One sample yielded the 27 T cell receptor beta chains listed below, sequenced in a study of blood T cell repertoires in COVID-19. The repertoire was sequenced with immunoSEQ multiplex PCR; TCRdb's copy has only in-frame clones and lacks some. The sample gives approximately 140,000 clones, 70% to 90% of which show up once; roughly 13% is in the top ten. The sample taken for sequencing was peripheral blood. Every receptor here comes from a man aged 55 to 69 with active or convalescent COVID-19.

This clone was recorded a few times. The J gene is TRBJ2-7, the V gene TRBV27, with 7 bases identical to TRBD2. With 6 bases clipped from V and 7 bases from J, the junction kept 15 bases outside the gene matches. There are 15 residues in the CDR3. Germline V gives CDR1 MNHEY, CDR2 SMNVEV (reference sequence). The CDR3 region has the DNA TGTGCCAGCAGACCCGAGCGGGGCAGACTCGGGGAGCAGTACTTC. It codes for CASRPERGRLGEQYF.

This clone was picked up one time. The chain combines TRBV6-2 or TRBV6-3 with TRBJ1-5; 12 nucleotides line up with TRBD1. The CDR3 loop spans 17 amino acids. J was trimmed by 2 bases and V by 6 bases; bases with no gene match: 8. Germline V lookup: CDR1 MNHEY, CDR2 SVGEGT. CDR3: CASSPRGTGGGNQPQHF. CDR3 DNA sequence: TGTGCCAGCAGCCCCCGCGGGACAGGGGGCGGCAATCAGCCCCAGCATTTT.

Written as DNA, the CDR3 is TGCAGCGTTGGCGTCCCGGGACAGGGGGCAGGATTCTATGGCTACACCTTC. Amino acids: CSVGVPGQGAGFYGYTF. The chain carries TRBV29-1 and TRBJ1-2; 12 bases agree with TRBD1. Germline CDR1 SQVTM, CDR2 ANQGSEA. The junction had 13 bases not matched to a gene; V was cut back by 4 bases and J by 4 bases. This CDR3 is 17 amino acids long.

The rearrangement uses TRBV5-1 and TRBJ2-3; maybe TRBD2 (6 bases). The CDR3 spans 14 residues. The V end was cut by 0 bases, the J end by 2 bases, with 7 bases between. Germline CDR1 is SGHRS and CDR2 is YFSETQ. Here the CDR3 reads CASSLAGDTDTQYF. The CDR3 nucleotides are TGCGCCAGCAGCTTGGCGGGGGACACAGATACGCAGTATTTT.

The chain links TRBV6-6 to TRBJ2-7; no definite D call. CDR1 is MNHNY and CDR2 is SVGAGI in the germline V gene (reference sequence). V was trimmed by 0 bases and J by 0 bases, leaving 12 bases between them. This CDR3 is built from 16 residues. The CDR3 sequence is CASSYSLAVSSYEQYF. For the CDR3, the DNA is TGTGCCAGCAGTTACTCGCTGGCGGTTAGCTCCTACGAGCAGTACTTC.

This clone was observed a few times. This CDR3 reads CASSQGSFTEQYF. The CDR3 DNA sequence: TGCGCCAGCAGCCAGGGCTCCTTCACCGAGCAGTACTTC. V gene TRBV4-1 combines with J gene TRBJ2-7; D gene uncertain. The CDR3 runs 13 residues. V lost 3 bases to trimming and J lost 6 bases, with 12 bases between them. Germline lookup yields CDR1 MGHRA and CDR2 YSYEKL.

The rearrangement links TRBV5-5 to TRBJ1-2; weak D call: TRBD1 (5 bases). The CDR3 sequence is 15 residues long. CDR1 and CDR2 from the germline V gene are SGHKS and YYEKEE (reference sequence). V lost 3 bases, J lost 2 bases, and 14 bases lay in between. CDR3: CASSSRWAGNYGYTF. For the CDR3, the DNA is TGTGCCAGCAGCTCCCGTTGGGCAGGGAACTATGGCTACACCTTC.

The rearrangement links TRBV5-6 to TRBJ2-5, with 7 bases identical to TRBD1. The CDR3 has 18 residues. V was pared by 4 bases and J by 2 bases, with 17 bases of the junction left unmatched. Germline-derived CDR1 and CDR2 are SGHDT and YYEEEE. This chain's CDR3 is CASSPRITGAAFQETQYF. The CDR3 DNA reads as TGTGCCAGCAGCCCACGTATTACAGGGGCGGCCTTTCAAGAGACCCAGTACTTC.

The V gene is TRBV28, the J gene TRBJ1-4; D is uncertain. V lost 6 bases and J 4 bases, leaving 6 bases between the germline ends. Per the germline V gene, CDR1 is MDHEN and CDR2 is SYDVKM. The CDR3 has 12 residues. DNA for the CDR3: TGTGCCAGCAGCCCATTTAATGAAAAACTGTTTTTT. It specifies CASSPFNEKLFF. Using reference TRBV28 and TRBJ1-4 for the parts outside the CDR3, the full variable domain is DVKVTQSSRYLVKRTGEKVFLECVQDMDHENMFWYRQDPGLGLRLIYFSYDVKMKEKGDIPEGYSVSREKKERFSLILESASTNQTSMYLCASSPFNEKLFFGSGTQLSVL.

This clone is termed medium-sized. The chain employs TRBV6-2 or TRBV6-3 and TRBJ2-1; 7 bases are shared with TRBD2. The CDR3 runs 16 residues. V shed 6 bases and J 0 bases; nucleotides not matched to a gene: 8. Germline V lookup: CDR1 MNHEY, CDR2 SVGEGT. The DNA of the CDR3 is TGTGCCAGCAGATACCTAGCGGAAGGCTCCTACAATGAGCAGTTCTTC. Residues: CASRYLAEGSYNEQFF.

Points on this clone: Relative to the germline gene, one junction end is altered; a read error may explain this. DNA for the CDR3: TGTGCCAGCAGCCCACGACCGGGAAGCCGAAAAGAACGGATTGTTTTT. It yields the protein CASSPRPGSRKERIVF. This chain links TRBV11-2 with TRBJ1-4; D unresolved. Germline V gene sequence: CDR1 SGHAT, CDR2 FQNNGV. This CDR3 is built from 16 residues.

V is TRBV18 and J is TRBJ2-3; possibly TRBD2 for D (6 bases). The length of the CDR3 is 15 residues. Trimming stripped 3 bases from V and 0 bases from J, with 10 bases between. CDR1 and CDR2 from the germline V gene are KGHSH and LQKENI. The CDR3 DNA follows: TGTGCCAGCTCACCGGGGACTCCCAGCACAGATACGCAGTATTTT. Translating it yields CASSPGTPSTDTQYF.

The rearrangement joins TRBV29-1 to TRBJ2-6; D perhaps matches TRBD1 (6 bases). The CDR3 loop spans 16 amino acids. Trimming cost V 2 bases and J 0 bases, with 11 bases left between them. Germline CDR1 reads SQVTM; CDR2 reads ANQGSEA. The CDR3 region is CSVENRDPSGANVLTF. The CDR3 nucleotides read TGCAGCGTTGAAAACAGGGACCCCTCTGGGGCCAACGTCCTGACTTTC.

The CDR3: CASSPPLADQETQYF. The CDR3 DNA reads TGTGCCAGCAGCCCCCCCCTAGCAGATCAAGAGACCCAGTACTTC. The V call is TRBV7-8, the J call TRBJ2-5; weak D call: TRBD2 (5 bases). Germline V CDR1 and CDR2: SGHVS, FQNEAQ. CDR3 length: 15 residues. V dropped 5 bases and J dropped 2 bases, with 15 bases sitting between them.

This clone was detected once. The CDR3 region is CASSGGQGGTEAFF. Written as DNA, the CDR3 is TGTGCCAGCAGCGGAGGACAGGGGGGCACTGAAGCTTTCTTT. The chain is built from TRBV9 and TRBJ1-1; 10 bases match TRBD1. Germline V gives CDR1 SGDLS, CDR2 YYNGEE. The CDR3 contains 14 residues. Trimming removed 3 bases from V and 4 bases from J; junction bases left unmatched: 3.

The genes are TRBV25-1 and TRBJ1-2, with TRBD1 as a possible D gene (6 bases). From germline, CDR1 is MGHDK and CDR2 SYGVNS. CDR3 length equals 15 residues. The V and J ends lost 1 base and 7 bases respectively, with 16 bases between them. The CDR3 loop is CASSEFGGGVPGYTF. In DNA form, the CDR3 reads TGTGCCAGCAGTGAATTTGGGGGGGGCGTACCTGGCTACACCTTC.

The rearrangement links TRBV5-4 to TRBJ2-2; 13 nucleotides align to TRBD2. This CDR3 region has 17 residues. CDR1 SGHNT and CDR2 YYREEE come from the germline V gene (reference sequence). V was clipped by 4 bases and J by 0 bases; unmatched bases: 3. For the CDR3, the DNA is TGTGCCAGCAGCCCCGGGACTAGCGGGACGAACACCGGGGAGCTGTTTTTT. Translating gives CASSPGTSGTNTGELFF.

CDR3 in DNA: TGTGCCAGTAGTATAGGGCCCGTGAGGGGGCGTTCGAGCAATCAGCCCCAGCATTTT. It encodes CASSIGPVRGRSSNQPQHF. This chain links TRBV19 with TRBJ1-5, with 7 bases matching TRBD1. CDR1 is LNHDA and CDR2 is SQIVND in the germline V gene (reference sequence). The junction had 13 bases not matched to a gene; V was cut back by 1 base and J by 1 base. The CDR3 has 19 amino acids.

This clone was seen a few times. V and J are TRBV18 and TRBJ1-3; 7 positions match TRBD1. Germline trimming cut 2 bases from V and 0 bases from J; bases unmatched to any gene: 13. CDR1 is KGHSH and CDR2 is LQKENI in the germline V gene. The CDR3 consists of 19 residues. CDR3 DNA sequence: TGTGCCAGCTCACCATTGGACCCGGGACAGCGGAGCTCTGGAAACACCATATATTTT. It is translated as CASSPLDPGQRSSGNTIYF.

The chain has TRBV30 and TRBJ1-5; D perhaps matches TRBD1 (6 bases). CDR1 is GTSNPN and CDR2 is SVGIG in the germline V gene (reference sequence). V shed 5 bases and J shed 3 bases, with 20 bases lying between them. The CDR3 sequence is 16 residues long. This CDR3 reads CAWLPKAGAFNQPQHF. CDR3 DNA: TGTGCCTGGCTCCCTAAGGCAGGGGCGTTCAATCAGCCCCAGCATTTT.

This chain joins TRBV7-2 and TRBJ2-1; 8 bases fit TRBD1. With V trimmed by 1 base and J by 13 bases, 6 bases remained unmatched. Germline CDR1 SGHTA, CDR2 FQGNSA. The CDR3 spans 13 residues. As DNA, the CDR3 is TGTGCCAGCAGCTTAGATTTGGGGACAGGTCAGTTCTTC. Protein product: CASSLDLGTGQFF.

DNA of the CDR3: TGTGCCAGTAGGGGAGGCGAAAAACTGTTTTTT. Translated, it gives CASRGGEKLFF. V usage is TRBV19 and J usage is TRBJ1-4; D unresolved. The CDR3 totals 11 residues. Germline CDR1 LNHDA, CDR2 SQIVND (reference sequence). V was shortened by 6 bases and J by 8 bases, with 7 bases between the two germline ends.

The count of this clone is one. The chain has TRBV7-2 and TRBJ2-7; no clear D. The CDR3 runs to 12 residues. Germline assignment: CDR1 SGHTA and CDR2 FQGNSA. V was pared by 5 bases and J by 4 bases, with 9 bases between. CDR3: CASSPDGYEQYF. As DNA, the CDR3 is TGTGCCAGCAGCCCCGACGGGTACGAGCAGTACTTC. Using reference TRBV7-2 and TRBJ2-7 for the parts outside the CDR3, the full variable domain is GAGVSQSPSNKVTEKGKDVELRCDPISGHTALYWYRQSLGQGLEFLIYFQGNSAPDKSGLPSDRFSAERTGGSVSTLTIQRTQQEDSAVYLCASSPDGYEQYFGPGTRLTVT.

This chain joins TRBV27 and TRBJ1-5; 9 positions match TRBD1. The CDR3 is 16 amino acids. Germline V lookup: CDR1 MNHEY, CDR2 SMNVEV (reference sequence). The trim removed 4 bases at V and 3 bases at J, leaving 7 bases unmatched. For the CDR3, the DNA is TGTGCCAGCAGTTCGATCGGACAGGGGAACAATCAGCCCCAGCATTTT. This codes for CASSSIGQGNNQPQHF.

The genes are TRBV7-2 and TRBJ2-7, with D unresolved. V was cut by 6 bases and J by 0 bases, with 9 bases left in between. The CDR3 sequence is 13 residues long. Germline V lookup: CDR1 SGHTA, CDR2 FQGNSA. For the CDR3, the DNA is TGTGCCAGCAGAAGTGCGAGCTCCTACGAGCAGTACTTC. This translates into CASRSASSYEQYF.

This clone was picked up one time. The gene calls are TRBV27 and TRBJ2-1, with TRBD2 matching 10 bases. Per the germline V gene, CDR1 is MNHEY and CDR2 is SMNVEV (reference sequence). CDR3 length equals 16 residues. With 2 bases clipped from V and 4 bases from J, the junction kept 5 bases outside the gene matches. CDR3: CASSLDWTSGYNEQFF. The CDR3 nucleotides read TGTGCCAGCAGTTTAGATTGGACTAGCGGTTACAATGAGCAGTTCTTC.

Only one count was recorded for this clone. As DNA, the CDR3 is TGTGCCAGCAGCCTTCCCGGGTCCTCTGGAAACACCATATATTTT. Translating gives CASSLPGSSGNTIYF. This sequence joins TRBV11-2 and TRBJ1-3, with no clear D. V dropped 5 bases and J dropped 0 bases, with 11 bases sitting between them. The CDR3 consists of 15 residues. Germline V lookup: CDR1 SGHAT, CDR2 FQNNGV.